The rows below give T cell receptor beta chains drawn from one sample of a study of T-cell reconstitution after alpha-beta-depleted transplantation in children. TCRdb re-called the PCR reads with MiXCR, one entry per CDR3 protein. The table includes 200,000 to 250,000 distinct CDR3 sequences, 6.6% detected once. Material: PBMCs, obtained before TCRalphabeta/CD19-depleted stem cell transplant. All receptors derive from a boy aged 2 to 10 with acute lymphoblastic leukemia, due to receive a stem cell transplant. CDR3s include the opening cysteine and the closing phenylalanine or tryptophan. The D gene is left open where the match is weak. Clone size is given for some rows only: seen once, a few or many times, or a class if the clone is expanded.

J: TRBJ1-1; V: TRBV20-1; size: few; D: TRBD1; DNA: TGCAGTGCTAGGAGCGGGACAGGGATCGGCACTGAAGCTTTCTTT; CDR3: CSARSGTGIGTEAFF
J: TRBJ1-1; V: TRBV7-9; size: -; D: -; DNA: TGTGCCAGCAGCTCTACGGGGGGGGCGGACACTGAAGCTTTCTTT; CDR3: CASSSTGGADTEAFF
J: TRBJ2-2; V: TRBV4-3; size: many; D: -; DNA: TGCGCCAGCAGCCAAGATCCCGGGGAGCTGTTTTTT; CDR3: CASSQDPGELFF
J: TRBJ1-3; V: TRBV4-2; size: -; D: -; DNA: TGTGCCAGCAGCCCCGGCGCGGTCGGAAACACCATATATTTT; CDR3: CASSPGAVGNTIYF
J: TRBJ2-2; V: TRBV10-2; size: few; D: -; DNA: TGCGCCAGCAGGCCGCCTTGGGGTAGCGCGAACACCGGGGAGCTGTTTTTT; CDR3: CASRPPWGSANTGELFF
J: TRBJ2-5; V: TRBV5-1; size: -; D: TRBD2; DNA: TGCGCCAGCAGCTTCCTGGCTAGCGGGGGGGTCCATGACCAGTACTTC; CDR3: CASSFLASGGVHDQYF
J: TRBJ1-1; V: TRBV29-1; size: many; D: TRBD1; DNA: TGCAGCGCCTCAGGGGGGTACACTGAAGCTTTCTTT; CDR3: CSASGGYTEAFF
J: TRBJ2-7; V: TRBV29-1; size: many; D: TRBD1; DNA: TGCAGCGTTGAACAGGTGGCAGGGGGCAGGGAGCAGTACTTC; CDR3: CSVEQVAGGREQYF
J: TRBJ1-1; V: TRBV4-2; size: many; D: -; DNA: TGTGCCAGCAGCGAAGAGTCCGGGGGAAACACTGAAGCTTTCTTT; CDR3: CASSEESGGNTEAFF
J: TRBJ2-7; V: TRBV3-1; size: many; D: TRBD2; DNA: TGTGCCAGCAGCTCGGACTTGACTAGCGGGGGGCTCAAGCAGTACTTC; CDR3: CASSSDLTSGGLKQYF
J: TRBJ2-1; V: TRBV7-7; size: many; D: TRBD2; DNA: TGTGCCAGCAGCTCCGGGACTAGCGGGAGTAATCCCCACAATGAGCAGTTCTTC; CDR3: CASSSGTSGSNPHNEQFF
J: TRBJ2-1; V: TRBV7-9; size: many; D: TRBD2; DNA: TGTGCCAGCAGCTCCACTAGCGGGGGGGCCCATGAGCAGTTCTTC; CDR3: CASSSTSGGAHEQFF
J: TRBJ2-1; V: TRBV28; size: many; D: TRBD1; DNA: TGTGCCAGTACCGGGACAGGGTCGAATGAGCAGTTCTTC; CDR3: CASTGTGSNEQFF
J: TRBJ1-1; V: TRBV29-1; size: many; D: -; DNA: TGCAGCGCCCAAGTTGGGGTCTGGGAAAACACTGAAGCTTTCTTT; CDR3: CSAQVGVWENTEAFF
J: TRBJ2-7; V: TRBV6-1; size: many; D: TRBD2; DNA: TGTGCCAGCAGCACTTTAGCGGGAGCCTACGAGCAGTACTTC; CDR3: CASSTLAGAYEQYF
J: TRBJ2-1; V: TRBV7-8; size: many; D: -; DNA: TGTGCCAGCAGCTTAGAACGGGAGTCCAATGAGCAGTTCTTC; CDR3: CASSLERESNEQFF
J: TRBJ2-7; V: TRBV12-3/TRBV12-4; size: few; D: -; DNA: TGTGCCAGCAGTTTAGAAGCCGGGTCCTACGAGCAGTACTTC; CDR3: CASSLEAGSYEQYF
J: TRBJ2-3; V: TRBV10-3; size: many; D: -; DNA: TGTGCCATCAGTGAGTCAGCGGAGAGCACAGATACGCAGTATTTT; CDR3: CAISESAESTDTQYF
J: TRBJ2-1; V: TRBV20-1; size: -; D: -; DNA: TGCAGTGCTAGAATCCGTTTCCTTGATCGTCGCTTC; CDR3: CSARIRFLDRRF
J: TRBJ2-1; V: TRBV7-6; size: few; D: TRBD2; DNA: TGTGCCAGCAGCTTGCCTGCCGGGACTAGCGGGAGGTGGAATGAGCAGTTCTTC; CDR3: CASSLPAGTSGRWNEQFF
J: TRBJ2-7; V: TRBV20-1; size: -; D: TRBD1; DNA: TGCAGTGCTAGAGATCCCGGGGGACAGGGGGGCTCCTACGAGCAGTACTTC; CDR3: CSARDPGGQGGSYEQYF
J: TRBJ2-1; V: TRBV7-2; size: many; D: -; DNA: TGTGCCAGCAGCTTAGGGTGGGGACTGCGGTACAATGAGCAGTTCTTC; CDR3: CASSLGWGLRYNEQFF
J: TRBJ2-1; V: TRBV5-1; size: many; D: TRBD2; DNA: TGCGCCAGCAGTCCCCCCATTGCGGGGGGAAACAATGAGCAGTTCTTC; CDR3: CASSPPIAGGNNEQFF
J: TRBJ2-7; V: TRBV3-1; size: many; D: TRBD1; DNA: TGTGCCAGCAGCCCCTCCGCACAGGGGATATACGAGCAGTACTTC; CDR3: CASSPSAQGIYEQYF
J: TRBJ2-6; V: TRBV5-5; size: many; D: -; DNA: TGTGCCAGCAGGAATTGGAGCTCTGGGGCCAACGTCCTGACTTTC; CDR3: CASRNWSSGANVLTF
J: TRBJ2-7; V: TRBV15; size: few; D: -; DNA: TGTGCCACCAGCAGAGACCCGGGCTCCTACGAGCAGTACTTC; CDR3: CATSRDPGSYEQYF
J: TRBJ2-7; V: TRBV20-1; size: -; D: -; DNA: TGCAGTGCTCGCAGAAGATTAAGCTCCTACGAGCAGTACTTC; CDR3: CSARRRLSSYEQYF
J: TRBJ2-7; V: TRBV7-2; size: many; D: TRBD1; DNA: TGTGCCAGCAGCGTGGGACAGGCTGGGTACGAGCAGTACTTC; CDR3: CASSVGQAGYEQYF
J: TRBJ2-6; V: TRBV27; size: few; D: -; DNA: TGTGCCAGCACCTTGAGGGGGTTATCCTCCTCTGGGGCCAACGTCCTGACTTTC; CDR3: CASTLRGLSSSGANVLTF
J: TRBJ2-4; V: TRBV4-3; size: many; D: TRBD2; DNA: TGCGCCAGCAGCCAAGAGGGACTAGCGAAAGGGGACATTCAGTACTTC; CDR3: CASSQEGLAKGDIQYF
J: TRBJ2-1; V: TRBV24-1; size: many; D: -; DNA: TGTGCCACCAGTGGCACTAGCGAGCAGTTCTTC; CDR3: CATSGTSEQFF
J: TRBJ2-2; V: TRBV29-1; size: many; D: TRBD2; DNA: TGCAGCGTGCAAAAACCGGGGGGGATGGACACCGGGGAGCTGTTTTTT; CDR3: CSVQKPGGMDTGELFF
J: TRBJ1-5; V: TRBV4-2; size: many; D: TRBD1; DNA: TGTGCCAGCAGCCAAGAGGGGACAGGGCGGAATCAGCCCCAGCATTTT; CDR3: CASSQEGTGRNQPQHF
J: TRBJ2-1; V: TRBV12-5; size: many; D: TRBD2; DNA: TGTGCTAGTGCCCCATCGGGACTAGCAATTGGGGAGCAGTTCTTC; CDR3: CASAPSGLAIGEQFF
J: TRBJ1-5; V: TRBV27; size: many; D: -; DNA: TGTGCCAGCAGTTTATCGGACCGTCGGCCCCAGCATTTT; CDR3: CASSLSDRRPQHF
J: TRBJ1-1; V: TRBV7-2; size: -; D: -; DNA: TGTGCCAGCGGTCGTAGACGGACTGAAGCTTTCTTT; CDR3: CASGRRRTEAFF